One and the same sample provided the 28 T cell receptor beta chains below, sequenced in a study of T cell responses to AZD1222 COVID-19 vaccine. Generated by immunoSEQ multiplex PCR, the TCRdb table keeps only in-frame clones and is missing some. The sample records 100,000 or so clones, approximately 88% being singletons. The source was peripheral blood, collected on day 0 of AZD1222 vaccination. The receptors derive from an adult in good health.

V gene TRBV10-3 combines with J gene TRBJ1-5; 8 bases are a match to TRBD1. The CDR3 runs to 14 residues. Germline assignment: CDR1 ENHRY and CDR2 SYGVKD. The V segment lost 4 bases and the J segment 2 bases; nucleotides outside the gene matches: 1. The CDR3 sequence is CAISGTGRNQPQHF. CDR3 sequence (DNA): TGTGCCATCAGTGGGACAGGGCGCAATCAGCCCCAGCATTTT.

The gene calls are TRBV5-1 and TRBJ2-2, with D possibly TRBD2 on 7 matching bases. Germline assignment: CDR1 SGHRS and CDR2 YFSETQ. V was cut by 2 bases and J by 7 bases, with 18 bases left in between. The CDR3 spans 16 residues. In nucleotides, the CDR3 is TGCGCCAGCAGCTTCTCCTCGGGGGGCCAGGGCGGGGAGCTGTTTTTT. Translating it yields CASSFSSGGQGGELFF.

This rearrangement joins TRBV2 to TRBJ2-3; D might be TRBD1 or TRBD2, each matching 5 bases. This CDR3 has 13 amino acids. From germline, CDR1 is SNHLY and CDR2 FYNNEI. Deletions cut 2 bases from V and 6 bases from J, with 9 bases between. The CDR3 here is CASSELEGDTQYF. CDR3 DNA sequence: TGTGCCAGCAGTGAACTAGAGGGGGATACGCAGTATTTT.

The V and J genes are TRBV5-1 and TRBJ1-4; 11 bases match TRBD1. Losses at the gene ends were 7 bases for V and 7 bases for J; bases not matched to a gene: 6. Germline values: CDR1 SGHRS, CDR2 YFSETQ. This CDR3 contains 14 residues. CDR3 bases: TGCGCCAGCGCCACCGGGACAGGGGGTGAAAAACTGTTTTTT. Translating gives CASATGTGGEKLFF.

This sequence joins TRBV12-3 or TRBV12-4 and TRBJ1-2, with TRBD1 as a possible D gene (5 bases). V was pared by 6 bases and J by 3 bases, with 11 bases between. The CDR3 is 13 amino acids. CDR3 residues: CASRLGQDYGYTF. The CDR3 nucleotides read TGTGCCAGCAGGCTCGGACAAGACTATGGCTACACCTTC.

The chain combines TRBV10-3 with TRBJ1-6; D perhaps matches TRBD1 (6 bases). The CDR3 sequence is 14 residues long. Deletions cut 6 bases from V and 6 bases from J, with 12 bases between. Germline lookup yields CDR1 ENHRY and CDR2 SYGVKD. In DNA, the CDR3 is TGTGCCATCAGAGCGACAGGTTCTAATTCACCCCTCCACTTT. This codes for CAIRATGSNSPLHF.

This chain uses TRBV1 with TRBJ2-1; TRBD2 is the table's D call, not checked against the DNA. TRBV1 is listed as a pseudogene. The CDR3 totals 18 residues. CDR3 DNA: TGCACCAGCAGCCAAGTTGCTAGAATCCCCAGCTCCTACAATGAGCAGTTCTTC. The encoded protein is CTSSQVARIPSSYNEQFF.

V and J are TRBV27 and TRBJ2-1; TRBD2 matches 11 bases. The J segment lost 5 bases and the V segment lost 6 bases, leaving 9 bases of the junction unmatched. The CDR3 extends over 16 amino acids. Germline values: CDR1 MNHEY, CDR2 SMNVEV (reference sequence). The CDR3 protein is CASSFLGTSGNNEQFF. The CDR3 DNA follows: TGTGCCAGCAGCTTCCTGGGGACTAGCGGTAACAATGAGCAGTTCTTC.

The chain uses TRBV3-1 (or the pseudogene TRBV3-2) and TRBJ1-4, with D uncertain. The germline V and J ends were trimmed by 0 bases and 5 bases, with 7 bases remaining between them. CDR1 is LGHDT and CDR2 is YNNKEL in the germline V gene (reference sequence). The CDR3 sequence is 14 residues long. The CDR3, as DNA: TGTGCCAGCAGCCAAGATCCCCGAAATGAAAAACTGTTTTTT. Translating gives CASSQDPRNEKLFF.

The V and J genes are TRBV7-3 and TRBJ1-2; TRBD1 aligns across 8 bases. Germline-derived CDR1 and CDR2 are SGHTA and FQGTGA. V was clipped by 5 bases and J by 7 bases; unmatched bases: 9. CDR3 length: 14 residues. The CDR3 loop is CASSQQGESGGYTF. The CDR3 DNA follows: TGTGCCAGCAGCCAACAGGGGGAGTCGGGTGGCTACACCTTC.

J is TRBJ1-1 and V is TRBV7-9, with 8 bases matching TRBD1. In germline, CDR1 is SEHNR, CDR2 FQNEAQ (reference sequence). The CDR3 length is 14 residues. V lost 5 bases, J lost 6 bases, and 8 bases stayed unmatched. In nucleotides, the CDR3 is TGTGCCAGCAGCACCCGACAGGGGAAGGCTGAAGCTTTCTTT. It translates to CASSTRQGKAEAFF.

In this sample, this clone turned up once. The chain recombines TRBV11-3 with TRBJ1-2, with D perhaps TRBD1 (6 bases). This CDR3 is built from 14 residues. The V and J ends lost 4 bases and 8 bases respectively, with 17 bases between them. Germline V gene data show CDR1 as SGHNT and CDR2 as YENEEA. CDR3 loop: CASSWTRQAGGYTF. The CDR3 coding sequence is TGTGCCAGCAGCTGGACTCGACAGGCGGGAGGCTACACCTTC.

The chain links TRBV2 to TRBJ1-2, with D maybe TRBD1 (6 bases). The CDR3 has 13 amino acids. V lost 5 bases and J 4 bases, leaving 11 bases between the germline ends. CDR1 and CDR2 from the germline V gene are SNHLY and FYNNEI. Here the CDR3 reads CASSTGISYGYTF. The CDR3 DNA reads as TGTGCCAGCAGTACAGGGATTAGCTATGGCTACACCTTC. Using reference TRBV2 and TRBJ1-2 for the parts outside the CDR3, the full variable domain is EPEVTQTPSHQVTQMGQEVILRCVPISNHLYFYWYRQILGQKVEFLVSFYNNEISEKSEIFDDQFSVERPDGSNFTLKIRSTKLEDSAMYFCASSTGISYGYTFGSGTRLTVV.

The chain combines TRBV5-5 with TRBJ1-6; D remains ambiguous. V gave up 2 bases and J gave up 8 bases, with 11 bases separating them. Germline V lookup: CDR1 SGHKS, CDR2 YYEKEE (reference sequence). This CDR3 is built from 14 residues. The CDR3 DNA follows: TGTGCCAGCAGCTTTGAGGGTTCTGATTCACCCCTCCACTTT. This sequence encodes CASSFEGSDSPLHF.

V is TRBV10-3 and J is TRBJ1-6, with D possibly matching TRBD1 (6 bases). The germline gives CDR1 ENHRY, CDR2 SYGVKD. The CDR3 runs to 14 residues. Trimming took off 2 bases at V and 8 bases at J, with 10 bases between the two ends. DNA for the CDR3: TGTGCCATCAGTGAGAAAGAGGGGGATTCACCCCTCCACTTT. It is translated as CAISEKEGDSPLHF.

The chain employs TRBV2 and TRBJ2-1; D is undetermined. CDR1 is SNHLY and CDR2 is FYNNEI in the germline V gene. Trimming cost V 1 base and J 10 bases, with 5 bases left between them. The CDR3 has 11 residues. The CDR3 region is CASSEGPEQFF. The DNA for the CDR3 is TGTGCCAGCAGTGAAGGCCCCGAGCAGTTCTTC.

The chain uses TRBV6-5 and TRBJ2-5; 7 nucleotides line up with TRBD1. In germline, CDR1 is MNHEY, CDR2 SVGAGI. V gave up 2 bases and J gave up 5 bases; unmatched junction bases: 5. The CDR3 consists of 14 residues. The CDR3 protein is CASSYTGTVETQYF. The CDR3 bases are TGTGCCAGCAGTTACACCGGGACAGTGGAGACCCAGTACTTC.

The V gene is TRBV19, the J gene TRBJ1-3, with a weak D call TRBD1 (5 bases). This CDR3 contains 15 residues. The V end was cut by 6 bases, the J end by 2 bases, with 14 bases between. Looked up from germline, CDR1 is LNHDA and CDR2 is SQIVND (reference sequence). DNA for the CDR3: TGTGCCAGTAGCACGGAGGGGCAAGCTGGAAACACCATATATTTT. It is translated as CASSTEGQAGNTIYF. The complete variable domain, with remaining parts taken from reference TRBV19 and TRBJ1-3, reads DGGITQSPKYLFRKEGQNVTLSCEQNLNHDAMYWYRQDPGQGLRLIYYSQIVNDFQKGDIAEGYSVSREKKESFPLTVTSAQKNPTAFYLCASSTEGQAGNTIYFGEGSWLTVV.

The chain combines TRBV25-1 with TRBJ2-5, with D perhaps TRBD1 (5 bases). Germline V gives CDR1 MGHDK, CDR2 SYGVNS. Trimming took 2 bases from V and 7 from J, leaving 11 bases between them. The CDR3 is made up of 13 amino acids. CDR3 DNA: TGTGCCAGCAGTGAAGAGGCAAGGGGGACCCAGTACTTC. Residues: CASSEEARGTQYF.

The CDR3 is CASSLGLGRGITGELFF. CDR3 bases: TGTGCCAGCAGCCTGGGGCTTGGGCGGGGGATCACCGGGGAGCTGTTTTTT. The chain joins TRBV7-9 to TRBJ2-2, with 7 bases aligning to TRBD2. The length of the CDR3 is 17 residues. Trimming cost V 5 bases and J 4 bases; bases outside gene matches: 13. Germline-derived CDR1 and CDR2 are SEHNR and FQNEAQ (reference sequence).

CDR3 bases: TGTGCCAGCAGTGAAGGGGGACAGGGGGTTTACACTGAAGCTTTCTTT. Protein: CASSEGGQGVYTEAFF. This sequence joins TRBV2 and TRBJ1-1; 11 positions agree with TRBD1. Trimming removed 1 base from V and 3 bases from J; junction bases left unmatched: 4. CDR1 and CDR2 (germline): SNHLY, FYNNEI. This CDR3 has 16 amino acids. Variable domain in full (rest from reference TRBV2 and TRBJ1-1): EPEVTQTPSHQVTQMGQEVILRCVPISNHLYFYWYRQILGQKVEFLVSFYNNEISEKSEIFDDQFSVERPDGSNFTLKIRSTKLEDSAMYFCASSEGGQGVYTEAFFGQGTRLTVV.

This chain links TRBV5-1 with TRBJ2-3; TRBD2 agrees at 9 bases. After removal of 4 bases from V and 5 bases from J, the junction contained 20 bases not matched to a gene. The CDR3 has 19 residues. Per germline, CDR1 SGHRS and CDR2 YFSETQ. The CDR3 is CASSPALGRAREGQDTQYF. In DNA form, the CDR3 reads TGCGCCAGCAGCCCCGCACTTGGCAGGGCGCGGGAGGGCCAAGATACGCAGTATTTT. The whole variable domain, remainder taken from reference TRBV5-1 and TRBJ2-3, is KAGVTQTPRYLIKTRGQQVTLSCSPISGHRSVSWYQQTPGQGLQFLFEYFSETQRNKGNFPGRFSGRQFSNSRSEMNVSTLELGDSALYLCASSPALGRAREGQDTQYFGPGTRLTVL.

The V gene is TRBV6-6, the J gene TRBJ1-2; 7 nucleotides line up with TRBD1. CDR1 MNHNY and CDR2 SVGAGI come from the germline V gene (reference sequence). CDR3 size: 15 residues. The trim removed 5 bases at V and 2 bases at J, leaving 8 bases unmatched. The CDR3 sequence: CASSNRDRGNYGYTF. The CDR3 nucleotides are TGTGCCAGCAGTAACCGGGACAGAGGCAACTATGGCTACACCTTC.

V gene TRBV21-1 combines with J gene TRBJ2-7. TRBV21-1 is a pseudogene locus. The CDR3 consists of 13 residues. The CDR3 reads CASSKRSVSEQYF. CDR3 in DNA: TGTGCCAGCAGCAAAAGGTCGGTTTCCGAGCAGTACTTC.

CDR3 sequence (DNA): TGCGCCAGCAGCCAAGATGACAGGGGGATAAGTGCCATATATTTT. Protein sequence: CASSQDDRGISAIYF. The chain is built from TRBV4-1 and TRBJ1-3; 9 positions agree with TRBD1. Germline CDR1 is MGHRA and CDR2 is YSYEKL. This CDR3 has 15 amino acids. Trimming at V came to 0 bases and at J to 11 bases, leaving 8 bases not matched to a gene.

This rearrangement joins TRBV24-1 to TRBJ2-3; 8 bases align to TRBD1. CDR1 and CDR2 from the germline V gene are KGHDR and SFDVKD. J lost 6 bases, V lost 3 bases, and 4 bases had no gene match. The CDR3 extends over 14 amino acids. CDR3 sequence (DNA): TGTGCCACCAGTGATGCAGGGGGCGAGGATACGCAGTATTTT. This codes for CATSDAGGEDTQYF.

The CDR3 protein is CASRAPGRNSNQPQHF. CDR3 nucleotide sequence: TGTGCCAGTAGAGCTCCGGGACGTAATAGCAATCAGCCCCAGCATTTT. This sequence joins TRBV19 and TRBJ1-5; weak D call: TRBD1 (5 bases). This CDR3 has 16 amino acids. The germline V gene encodes CDR1 LNHDA and CDR2 SQIVND (reference sequence). Trimming took off 6 bases at V and 0 bases at J, with 15 bases between the two ends.

The J gene is TRBJ2-5, the V gene TRBV19; D tentatively reads TRBD1 or TRBD2 (6 bases each). The length of the CDR3 is 17 residues. Deletions cut 1 base from V and 5 bases from J, with 20 bases between. Germline-derived CDR1 and CDR2 are LNHDA and SQIVND (reference sequence). The CDR3 here is CASSIVGGGTRRETQYF. CDR3 sequence (DNA): TGTGCCAGTAGTATAGTAGGGGGAGGAACTCGCAGGGAGACCCAGTACTTC.